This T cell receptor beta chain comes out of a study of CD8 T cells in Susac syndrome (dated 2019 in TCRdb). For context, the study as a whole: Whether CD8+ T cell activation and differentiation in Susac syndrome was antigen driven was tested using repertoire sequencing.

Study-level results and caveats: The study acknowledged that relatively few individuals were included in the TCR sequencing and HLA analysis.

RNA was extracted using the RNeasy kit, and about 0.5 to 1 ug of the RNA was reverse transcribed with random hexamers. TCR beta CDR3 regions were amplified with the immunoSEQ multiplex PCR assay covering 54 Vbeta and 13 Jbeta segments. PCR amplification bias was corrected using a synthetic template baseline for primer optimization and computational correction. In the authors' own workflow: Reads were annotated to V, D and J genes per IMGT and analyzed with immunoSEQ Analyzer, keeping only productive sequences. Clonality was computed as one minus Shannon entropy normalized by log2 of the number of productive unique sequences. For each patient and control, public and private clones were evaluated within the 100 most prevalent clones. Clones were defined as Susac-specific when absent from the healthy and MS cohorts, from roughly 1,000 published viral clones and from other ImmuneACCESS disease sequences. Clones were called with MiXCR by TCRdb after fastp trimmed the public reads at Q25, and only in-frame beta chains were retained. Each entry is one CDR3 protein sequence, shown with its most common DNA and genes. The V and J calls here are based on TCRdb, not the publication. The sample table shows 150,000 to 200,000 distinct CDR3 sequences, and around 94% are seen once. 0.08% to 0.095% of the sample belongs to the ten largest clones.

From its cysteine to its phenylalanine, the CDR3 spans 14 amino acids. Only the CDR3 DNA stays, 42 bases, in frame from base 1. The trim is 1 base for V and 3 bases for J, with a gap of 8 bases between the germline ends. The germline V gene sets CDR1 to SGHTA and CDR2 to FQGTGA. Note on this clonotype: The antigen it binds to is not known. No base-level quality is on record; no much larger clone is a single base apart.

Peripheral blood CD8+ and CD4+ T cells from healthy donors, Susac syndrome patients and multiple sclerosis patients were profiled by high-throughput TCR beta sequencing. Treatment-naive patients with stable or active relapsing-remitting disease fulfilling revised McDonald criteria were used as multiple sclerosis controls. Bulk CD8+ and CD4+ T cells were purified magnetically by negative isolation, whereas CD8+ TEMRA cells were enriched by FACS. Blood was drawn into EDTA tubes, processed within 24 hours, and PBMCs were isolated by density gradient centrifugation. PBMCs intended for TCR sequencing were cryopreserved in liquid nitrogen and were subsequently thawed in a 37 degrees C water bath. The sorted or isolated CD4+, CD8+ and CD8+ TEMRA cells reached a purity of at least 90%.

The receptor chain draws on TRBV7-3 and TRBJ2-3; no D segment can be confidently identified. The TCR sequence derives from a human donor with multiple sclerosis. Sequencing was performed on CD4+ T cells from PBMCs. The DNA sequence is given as TGTGCCAGCAGCTTAATAGGAGTGACAGATACGCAGTATTTT. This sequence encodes CASSLIGVTDTQYF.